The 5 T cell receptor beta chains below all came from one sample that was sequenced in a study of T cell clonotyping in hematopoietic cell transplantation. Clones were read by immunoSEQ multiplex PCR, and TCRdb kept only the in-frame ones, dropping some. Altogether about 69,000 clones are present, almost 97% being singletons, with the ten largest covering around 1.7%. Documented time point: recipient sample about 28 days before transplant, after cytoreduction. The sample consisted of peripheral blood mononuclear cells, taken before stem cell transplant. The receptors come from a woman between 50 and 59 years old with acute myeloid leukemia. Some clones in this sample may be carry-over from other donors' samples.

The CDR3 coding sequence is TGTGCCAGTAGTATAGATCTACAGACTGAAGCTTTCTTT. It yields the protein CASSIDLQTEAFF. The gene calls are TRBV19 and TRBJ1-1; no firm D call. This CDR3 has 13 amino acids. Germline V gene sequence: CDR1 LNHDA, CDR2 SQIVND (reference sequence). Trimming removed 0 bases at V and 5 bases at J, with 7 bases between.

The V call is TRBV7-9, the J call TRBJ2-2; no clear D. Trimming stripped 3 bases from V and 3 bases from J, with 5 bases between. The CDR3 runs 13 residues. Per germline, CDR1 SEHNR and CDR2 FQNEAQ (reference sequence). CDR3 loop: CASSLVDTGELFF. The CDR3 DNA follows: TGTGCCAGCAGCTTGGTAGACACCGGGGAGCTGTTTTTT.

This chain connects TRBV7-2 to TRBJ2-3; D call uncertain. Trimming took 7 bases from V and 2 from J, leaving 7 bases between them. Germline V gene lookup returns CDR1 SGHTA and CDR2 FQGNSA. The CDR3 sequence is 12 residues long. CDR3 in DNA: TGTGCCAGCACTTCGTACACAGATACGCAGTATTTT. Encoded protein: CASTSYTDTQYF.

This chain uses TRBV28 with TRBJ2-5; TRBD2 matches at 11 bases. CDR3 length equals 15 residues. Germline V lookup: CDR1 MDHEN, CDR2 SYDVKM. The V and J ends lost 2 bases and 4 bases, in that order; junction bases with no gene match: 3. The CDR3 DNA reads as TGTGCCAGCAGTTTACGTCTAGCGGGAGGAGAGACCCAGTACTTC. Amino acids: CASSLRLAGGETQYF. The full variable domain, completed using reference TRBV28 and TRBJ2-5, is DVKVTQSSRYLVKRTGEKVFLECVQDMDHENMFWYRQDPGLGLRLIYFSYDVKMKEKGDIPEGYSVSREKKERFSLILESASTNQTSMYLCASSLRLAGGETQYFGPGTRLLVL.

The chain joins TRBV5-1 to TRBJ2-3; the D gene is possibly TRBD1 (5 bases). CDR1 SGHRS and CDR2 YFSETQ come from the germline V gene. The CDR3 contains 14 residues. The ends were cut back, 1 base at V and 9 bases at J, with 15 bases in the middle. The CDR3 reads CASSLKTQVPTQYF. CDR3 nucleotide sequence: TGCGCCAGCAGCTTGAAGACACAGGTGCCCACGCAGTATTTT.